This entry lists 6 T cell receptor beta chains sequenced from one sample in a study of T cell responses to AZD1222 COVID-19 vaccine. This table comes from immunoSEQ multiplex PCR, and its TCRdb copy is limited to in-frame clones, with some not included. The data contain 150,000 to 200,000 clones, over 90% of them singletons. Material: peripheral blood, obtained 28 days after the second AZD1222 dose. Every receptor here comes from an adult who received the AZD1222 COVID-19 vaccine.

V and J are TRBV6-2 or TRBV6-3 and TRBJ2-1; D is possibly TRBD2 (6 bases). This CDR3 is 15 amino acids long. The V gene lost 0 bases and the J gene lost 9 bases, with 15 bases spanning the gap. Germline V lookup: CDR1 MNHEY, CDR2 SVGEGT. CDR3 sequence reads: CASSYSTTRPIEQFF. The CDR3, as DNA: TGTGCCAGCAGTTACTCGACGACTAGGCCGATTGAGCAGTTCTTC.

The count of this clone is one. The chain couples TRBV7-9 to TRBJ2-1; the D is unclear. The CDR3 is made up of 14 amino acids. V lost 0 bases and J 6 bases, leaving 9 bases between the germline ends. Germline loops: CDR1 SEHNR, CDR2 FQNEAQ (reference sequence). The CDR3 region is CASSLAGRLNEQFF. CDR3 sequence (DNA): TGTGCCAGCAGCTTAGCCGGCCGCCTCAATGAGCAGTTCTTC.

V is TRBV28 and J is TRBJ2-7, with TRBD1 matching over 9 bases. The CDR3 runs 16 residues. The V segment lost 2 bases and the J segment 0 bases; nucleotides outside the gene matches: 5. Germline V CDR1 and CDR2: MDHEN, SYDVKM. Here the CDR3 DNA reads TGTGCCAGCAGTTTAGGACGGGACAGGGCCTCCTACGAGCAGTACTTC. Protein product: CASSLGRDRASYEQYF.

CDR3 DNA sequence: TGTGCCAGCAGCCAATTGGTCAGCGGGACGCTCTTCGGCAAGACCCAGTACTTC. Amino acids: CASSQLVSGTLFGKTQYF. The V gene is TRBV3-1 (or the pseudogene TRBV3-2), the J gene TRBJ2-5, with 7 bases that match TRBD2. CDR1 and CDR2 from the germline V gene are LGHDT and YNNKEL (reference sequence). The J segment lost 6 bases and the V segment lost 2 bases, leaving 18 bases of the junction unmatched. There are 18 residues in the CDR3.

Here the CDR3 reads CATSPGGLGWNTEAFF. The CDR3 nucleotides read TGTGCCACCAGCCCCGGGGGCTTGGGATGGAACACTGAAGCTTTCTTT. The V and J genes are TRBV15 and TRBJ1-1; tentative D call: TRBD1 (6 bases). CDR3 length equals 16 residues. The germline V and J ends were trimmed by 5 bases and 1 base, with 17 bases remaining between them. Germline assignment: CDR1 LNHNV and CDR2 YYDKDF (reference sequence).

The V gene is TRBV9, the J gene TRBJ2-2; D gene uncertain. The germline V gene has CDR1 SGDLS and CDR2 YYNGEE. The V gene lost 4 bases and the J gene lost 0 bases, with 10 bases spanning the gap. CDR3 length equals 15 residues. CDR3 region: CASSLPGTNTGELFF. In DNA, the CDR3 is TGTGCCAGCAGCCTCCCGGGCACGAACACCGGGGAGCTGTTTTTT.